There are many counts of the clone carrying this T cell receptor (beta chain). The CDR3 has 14 amino acids. With 5 bases removed from V and 0 bases from J, the gap between germline ends came to 13 bases. Germline V lookup: CDR1 SQVTM, CDR2 ANQGSEA. This specimen belongs to a study of molecular identifiers for immune sequencing clone quantification. Preparation of the bulk TCR libraries relied on previously described methods and listed TCR primers. From the PCR reads, TCRdb called clonotypes with MiXCR, one entry per CDR3 protein. Of some 100,000 distinct CDR3 sequences in the sample, under 20% were seen once.

The sequencing sample was made of naive CD8+ T cells from blood, with Jurkat cell RNA spiked in. Subset defined: FACS-sorted CD8+CD4-CCR7+CD45RA+ naive T cells. The receptor was derived from a human donor in good health. Some libraries in this study had Jurkat cell RNA spiked in. The chain combines TRBV29-1 with TRBJ1-1; no firm D call. The CDR3 nucleotides are TGCAGCGTTATTCCCCGAGGCTTGAACACTGAAGCTTTCTTT. Encoded protein: CSVIPRGLNTEAFF.